Below are 10 T cell receptor beta chains sequenced from a single sample in a study of blood T cell repertoires in COVID-19. Only in-frame clones appear in the TCRdb table, and some are missing; sequencing was by immunoSEQ multiplex PCR. The table lists 150,000 to 200,000 clones, approximately 90% of them singletons. The sequencing input was PBMCs or T cells enriched from blood (not recorded which). The source is a woman younger than 30 who had recovered from COVID-19.

Written as DNA, the CDR3 is TGTGCCAGCAGTCTTAAGAGGACAGGGGCCCCCTACGAGCAGTACTTC. This translates into CASSLKRTGAPYEQYF. The chain has TRBV27 and TRBJ2-7, with 9 bases lining up with TRBD1. CDR1 is MNHEY, CDR2 SMNVEV, per germline (reference sequence). The V and J ends lost 5 bases and 2 bases, in that order; junction bases with no gene match: 10. This CDR3 has 16 residues.

The rearrangement links TRBV28 to TRBJ2-7, with 10 bases lining up with TRBD1. The CDR3 sequence is 14 residues long. Germline lookup yields CDR1 MDHEN and CDR2 SYDVKM. With 11 bases clipped from V and 0 bases from J, the junction kept 7 bases outside the gene matches. The CDR3 protein is CAATRTGGSYEQYF. As DNA, the CDR3 is TGTGCCGCAACTAGGACAGGGGGCTCCTACGAGCAGTACTTC.

The rearrangement joins TRBV10-3 to TRBJ1-2; 9 bases align to TRBD1. V was pared by 8 bases and J by 4 bases, with 8 bases of the junction left unmatched. The V gene's germline CDR1 is ENHRY and CDR2 SYGVKD. The CDR3 contains 14 residues. CDR3: CAIRGQGPSYGYTF. CDR3 in DNA: TGTGCCATCCGGGGACAGGGCCCCTCCTATGGCTACACCTTC.

V is TRBV6-5 and J is TRBJ2-2; tentatively, D is TRBD1 (6 bases). The germline V gene encodes CDR1 MNHEY and CDR2 SVGAGI. V was trimmed by 1 base and J by 7 bases, leaving 13 bases between them. The CDR3 is 15 residues long. For the CDR3, the DNA is TGTGCCAGCAGTTACTTTAGACAGGCCATCGGGGAGCTGTTTTTT. Translation gives CASSYFRQAIGELFF.

The rearrangement joins TRBV12-3 or TRBV12-4 to TRBJ1-1, with D maybe TRBD1 (6 bases). The germline V and J ends were trimmed by 5 bases and 13 bases, with 14 bases remaining between them. CDR3 length: 11 residues. In DNA form, the CDR3 reads TGTGCCAGCAGTCTAAGGGGGAGGGGTTTCTTT. This codes for CASSLRGRGFF.

The gene calls are TRBV5-1 and TRBJ2-7; D is perhaps TRBD1 (6 bases). V lost 1 base, J lost 6 bases, and 14 bases lay in between. Germline CDR1 reads SGHRS; CDR2 reads YFSETQ. The CDR3 length is 14 residues. CDR3 sequence reads: CASSLRQGRSEQYF. CDR3 coding DNA: TGCGCCAGCAGCTTGCGCCAGGGGAGAAGCGAGCAGTACTTC.

The CDR3 sequence: CASSNLETGGSEKLFF. CDR3 in DNA: TGTGCCAGCAGCAACCTAGAAACAGGGGGCTCTGAAAAACTGTTTTTT. V and J are TRBV28 and TRBJ1-4; 9 nucleotides line up with TRBD1. The V gene end was trimmed by 6 bases and the J gene end by 7 bases; junction bases not matched to a gene: 12. Germline lookup yields CDR1 MDHEN and CDR2 SYDVKM. The CDR3 extends over 16 amino acids.

V and J are TRBV5-1 and TRBJ1-2, with 7 bases matching TRBD1. Germline V gene data show CDR1 as SGHRS and CDR2 as YFSETQ. The V segment lost 0 bases and the J segment 8 bases; nucleotides outside the gene matches: 4. The CDR3 is 13 residues long. CDR3 amino acids: CASSLAGTDGYTF. The CDR3 region has the DNA TGCGCCAGCAGCTTGGCTGGGACAGACGGCTACACCTTC.

The chain links TRBV6-1 to TRBJ2-5; tentative D call: TRBD2 (6 bases). V shed 0 bases and J shed 2 bases, with 10 bases lying between them. CDR3 length equals 15 residues. Germline-derived CDR1 and CDR2 are MNHNS and SASEGT. CDR3 coding DNA: TGTGCCAGCAGTGAAGCGGGGACTCCTCAAGAGACCCAGTACTTC. This codes for CASSEAGTPQETQYF.

V gene TRBV10-3 combines with J gene TRBJ2-2; 8 bases are a match to TRBD2. Trimming took 2 bases from V and 4 from J; bases not matched to a gene: 3. CDR1 is ENHRY, CDR2 SYGVKD, per germline. The CDR3 has 15 amino acids. CDR3 sequence: CAISEGLAGTGELFF. CDR3 DNA: TGTGCCATCAGTGAGGGACTAGCCGGCACCGGGGAGCTGTTTTTT.